This passage covers 23 T cell receptor beta chains from one sample sequenced in a study of monozygotic twins with inflammatory bowel disease. TCRdb re-called the 5' RACE reads; every CDR3 protein appears as one record, without DNA. This sample's table reports approximately 400,000 distinct CDR3 sequences. Sample: blood. The receptors come from a human donor with ulcerative colitis or Crohn's disease, or a healthy co-twin of an affected twin (not recorded which).

The V gene is TRBV7-8, the J gene TRBJ1-6; the TCRdb call, TRBD1, lacks DNA for checking. This CDR3 has 17 amino acids. Germline loops: CDR1 SGHVS, CDR2 FQNEAQ. The CDR3 loop reads CASSLGQVSSYNSPLHF.

V is TRBV20-1 and J is TRBJ2-5; the D gene TCRdb calls, TRBD2, cannot be checked with no DNA. This CDR3 is 15 amino acids long. CDR1 and CDR2 (germline): DFQATT, SNEGSKA (reference sequence). The chain's CDR3 is CSARDGAGGLGTQYF.

The genes are TRBV7-8 and TRBJ1-4. Germline V gives CDR1 SGHVS, CDR2 FQNEAQ. This CDR3 contains 17 residues. The CDR3 sequence is CASSLAAHPRNNGKLFF.

V and J are TRBV7-2 and TRBJ2-1; lacking DNA, the TRBD2 call made by TCRdb goes unchecked. The CDR3 length is 16 residues. The V gene's germline CDR1 is SGHTA and CDR2 FQGNSA. The CDR3 reads CASSLQRGAPYNEQFF.

V gene TRBV30 combines with J gene TRBJ1-5; TCRdb calls TRBD1, which cannot be checked without DNA. The CDR3 totals 13 residues. Germline assignment: CDR1 GTSNPN and CDR2 SVGIG (reference sequence). CDR3 amino acids: CAWSGQGDQPQHF. Based on the CDR3 plus reference TRBV30 and TRBJ1-5, the full variable domain is SQTIHQWPATLVQPVGSPLSLECTVEGTSNPNLYWYRQAAGRGLQLLFYSVGIGQISSEVPQNLSASRPQDRQFILSSKKLLLSDSGFYLCAWSGQGDQPQHFGDGTRLSIL.

This chain uses TRBV10-3 with TRBJ2-5. Germline CDR1 is ENHRY and CDR2 is SYGVKD. The CDR3 is made up of 13 amino acids. The CDR3 region is CAISESLRETQYF.

The gene calls are TRBV12-3 or TRBV12-4 and TRBJ2-1; TCRdb picks TRBD2, but there is no DNA to check that call. The CDR3 has 15 residues. The CDR3 sequence is CASSSSGGLYNEQFF.

The chain has TRBV27 and TRBJ2-5; the D call of TRBD2 rests on TCRdb alone, since no DNA is present to check it. The CDR3 loop spans 13 amino acids. Germline CDR1 and CDR2: MNHEY and SMNVEV (reference sequence). The CDR3 reads CASSYQGLETLYF.

The V and J genes are TRBV11-1 and TRBJ2-1; no DNA is available, so the TRBD1 call from TCRdb remains unchecked. The CDR3 sequence is 13 residues long. CDR1 and CDR2 from the germline V gene are SGHAT and FQDESV (reference sequence). The CDR3 here is CASSRQGDYEQFF.

The chain is built from TRBV4-1 and TRBJ2-1. Germline V gene lookup returns CDR1 MGHRA and CDR2 YSYEKL. The CDR3 has 11 residues. The CDR3 spells CASSQGIEQFF.

CDR3 loop: CASSYSDLEFNEQFF. The genes are TRBV6-5 and TRBJ2-1. From germline, CDR1 is MNHEY and CDR2 SVGAGI. The CDR3 covers 15 residues.

This chain joins TRBV4-3 and TRBJ1-1. This CDR3 is 13 amino acids long. Germline CDR1 and CDR2: LGHNA and YSLEER. The CDR3 protein is CASSQVVNTEAFF.

This rearrangement joins TRBV20-1 to TRBJ1-5; the D call of TRBD1 rests on TCRdb alone, since no DNA is present to check it. The CDR3 has 14 residues. Germline lookup yields CDR1 DFQATT and CDR2 SNEGSKA (reference sequence). The CDR3 protein is CSAPGQLINQPQHF.

This chain connects TRBV14 to TRBJ2-3; TCRdb outputs TRBD1, but without DNA this stays unchecked. CDR3 length equals 19 residues. CDR1 SGHDN and CDR2 FVKESK come from the germline V gene. The CDR3: CASSQEVVSEDRGEDTQYF.

The chain combines TRBV15 with TRBJ2-5; the TCRdb call, TRBD2, lacks DNA for checking. Germline lookup yields CDR1 LNHNV and CDR2 YYDKDF (reference sequence). The CDR3 extends over 15 amino acids. The CDR3 loop reads CATSKVAGREETQYF. The variable domain in full, completed from reference TRBV15 and TRBJ2-5, reads DAMVIQNPRYQVTQFGKPVTLSCSQTLNHNVMYWYQQKSSQAPKLLFHYYDKDFNNEADTPDNFQSRRPNTSFCFLDIRSPGLGDTAMYLCATSKVAGREETQYFGPGTRLLVL.

This CDR3 reads CASRETDGVNNQPQHF. The chain carries TRBV28 and TRBJ1-5; TCRdb indicates TRBD1, and absent DNA this call remains unverified. The CDR3 loop spans 16 amino acids. The germline V gene encodes CDR1 MDHEN and CDR2 SYDVKM.

The rearrangement links TRBV6-2 or TRBV6-3 to TRBJ2-7; TCRdb reports TRBD1, a call that lacks DNA to check it against. The CDR3 loop spans 16 amino acids. Germline V gives CDR1 MNHEY, CDR2 SVGEGT. CDR3 sequence reads: CASSAPLGQGAYEQYF.

The rearrangement joins TRBV29-1 to TRBJ1-5; the D call of TRBD1 rests on TCRdb alone, since no DNA is present to check it. This CDR3 has 13 residues. Germline loops: CDR1 SQVTM, CDR2 ANQGSEA. CDR3 protein: CSVAGTGEQPQHF.

This chain links TRBV6-2 or TRBV6-3 with TRBJ2-5; the TCRdb D gene call, TRBD1, has no DNA to confirm it. The CDR3 totals 14 residues. Per germline, CDR1 MNHEY and CDR2 SVGEGT. CDR3 sequence reads: CASTRRGLIETQYF.

The chain couples TRBV29-1 to TRBJ2-7; TCRdb lists TRBD1, though no DNA is available to test this call. Germline V lookup: CDR1 SQVTM, CDR2 ANQGSEA. This CDR3 is built from 13 residues. This CDR3 reads CSAQTGVGYEQYF.

The gene calls are TRBV30 and TRBJ1-5; TCRdb reports TRBD1, a call that lacks DNA to check it against. The CDR3 has 14 residues. The V gene's germline CDR1 is GTSNPN and CDR2 SVGIG (reference sequence). CDR3 sequence: CAWSVGTYNQPQHF.

This chain uses TRBV6-2 or TRBV6-3 with TRBJ1-2; TCRdb picks TRBD1, but there is no DNA to check that call. The CDR3 length is 18 residues. Germline assignment: CDR1 MNHEY and CDR2 SVGEGT. The CDR3 region is CASRLLVFGQGILSGYTF.

This sequence joins TRBV7-2 and TRBJ1-1; TCRdb lists TRBD1, though no DNA is available to test this call. Germline assignment: CDR1 SGHTA and CDR2 FQGNSA. The CDR3 sequence is 15 residues long. The CDR3 is CASSLRDTLGTEAFF.